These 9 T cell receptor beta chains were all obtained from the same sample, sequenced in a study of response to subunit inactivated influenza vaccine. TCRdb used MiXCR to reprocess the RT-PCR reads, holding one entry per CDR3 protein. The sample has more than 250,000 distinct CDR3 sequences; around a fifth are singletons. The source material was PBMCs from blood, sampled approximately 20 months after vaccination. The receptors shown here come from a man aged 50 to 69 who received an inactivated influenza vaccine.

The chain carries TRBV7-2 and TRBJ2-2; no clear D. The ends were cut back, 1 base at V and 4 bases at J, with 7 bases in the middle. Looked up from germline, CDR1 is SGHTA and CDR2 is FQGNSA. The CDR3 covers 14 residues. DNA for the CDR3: TGTGCCAGCAGCTTAGACCGGCTCACCGGGGAGCTGTTTTTT. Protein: CASSLDRLTGELFF.

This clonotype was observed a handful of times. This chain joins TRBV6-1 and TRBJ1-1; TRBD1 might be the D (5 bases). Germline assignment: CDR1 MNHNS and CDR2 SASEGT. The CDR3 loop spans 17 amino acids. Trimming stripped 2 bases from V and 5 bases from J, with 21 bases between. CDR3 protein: CASSERPSRGGKTEAFF. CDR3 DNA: TGTGCCAGCAGTGAACGGCCCAGTCGGGGGGGAAAAACTGAAGCTTTCTTT.

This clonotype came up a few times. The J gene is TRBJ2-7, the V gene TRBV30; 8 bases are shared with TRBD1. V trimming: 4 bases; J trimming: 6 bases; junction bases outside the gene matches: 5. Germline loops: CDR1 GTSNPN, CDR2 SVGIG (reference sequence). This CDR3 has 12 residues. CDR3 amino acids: CAWTLGQGEQYF. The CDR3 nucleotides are TGTGCCTGGACCCTTGGACAGGGCGAGCAGTACTTC.

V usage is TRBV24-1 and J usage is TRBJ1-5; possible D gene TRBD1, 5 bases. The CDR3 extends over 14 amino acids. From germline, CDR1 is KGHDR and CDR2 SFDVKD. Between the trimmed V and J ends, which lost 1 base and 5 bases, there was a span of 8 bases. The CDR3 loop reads CATSDFRVDQPQHF. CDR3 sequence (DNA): TGTGCCACCAGTGATTTCAGGGTAGATCAGCCCCAGCATTTT.

For the CDR3, the DNA is TGCGCCAGCAGCCAGGGAGCGGGGGTGATCACCGGGGAGCTGTTTTTT. It is translated as CASSQGAGVITGELFF. This chain uses TRBV4-3 with TRBJ2-2; TRBD2 matches 8 bases. V shed 3 bases, J shed 4 bases, and the junction held 7 bases outside the gene matches. There are 16 residues in the CDR3. Germline V gene lookup returns CDR1 LGHNA and CDR2 YSLEER.

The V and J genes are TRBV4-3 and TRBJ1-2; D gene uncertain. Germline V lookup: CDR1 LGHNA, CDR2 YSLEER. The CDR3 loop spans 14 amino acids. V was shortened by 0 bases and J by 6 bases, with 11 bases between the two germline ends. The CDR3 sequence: CASSQDARGNGYTF. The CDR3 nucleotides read TGCGCCAGCAGCCAAGACGCCCGTGGGAATGGCTACACCTTC.

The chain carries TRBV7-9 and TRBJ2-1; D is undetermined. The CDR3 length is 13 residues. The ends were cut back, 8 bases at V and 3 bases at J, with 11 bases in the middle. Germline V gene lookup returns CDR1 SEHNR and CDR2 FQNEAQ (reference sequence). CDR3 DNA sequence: TGTGCCAGCCAGGCCGACCTCTACAATGAGCAGTTCTTC. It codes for CASQADLYNEQFF. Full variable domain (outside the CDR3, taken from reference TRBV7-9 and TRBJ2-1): DTGVSQNPRHKITKRGQNVTFRCDPISEHNRLYWYRQTLGQGPEFLTYFQNEAQLEKSRLLSDRFSAERPKGSFSTLEIQRTEQGDSAMYLCASQADLYNEQFFGPGTRLTVL.

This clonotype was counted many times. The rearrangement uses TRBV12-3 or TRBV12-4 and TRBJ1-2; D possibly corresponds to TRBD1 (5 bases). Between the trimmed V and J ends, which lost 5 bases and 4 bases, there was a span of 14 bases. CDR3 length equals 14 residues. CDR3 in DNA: TGTGCCAGCAGTAACACAGGAGCGCCCTATGGCTACACCTTC. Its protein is CASSNTGAPYGYTF.

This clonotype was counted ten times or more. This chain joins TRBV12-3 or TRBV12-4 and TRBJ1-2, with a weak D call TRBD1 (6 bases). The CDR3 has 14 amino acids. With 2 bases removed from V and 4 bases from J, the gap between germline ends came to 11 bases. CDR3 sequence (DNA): TGTGCCAGCAGTTTATCAGGGGTTCCCTATGGCTACACCTTC. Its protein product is CASSLSGVPYGYTF.